A single sample is the source of the 10 T cell receptor beta chains below, sequenced in a study of blood T cell repertoires in COVID-19. This table comes from immunoSEQ multiplex PCR, and its TCRdb copy is limited to in-frame clones, with some not included. The sample has a few hundred thousand clones; roughly nine tenths are singletons. The sequencing sample was made of PBMCs or T cells enriched from blood (not recorded which). Source of these receptors: a woman aged 35 to 49 who had been exposed to COVID-19.

The chain carries TRBV3-1 (or the pseudogene TRBV3-2) and TRBJ2-1; 10 nucleotides match TRBD1. This CDR3 has 15 amino acids. CDR1 and CDR2 from the germline V gene are LGHDT and YNNKEL (reference sequence). Germline trimming cut 4 bases from V and 2 bases from J; bases unmatched to any gene: 2. The chain's CDR3 is CASSRDRGTYNEQFF. The CDR3 DNA reads as TGTGCCAGCAGCCGGGACAGGGGTACCTACAATGAGCAGTTCTTC.

The CDR3 sequence is CASSLYTGTEAFF. CDR3 in DNA: TGTGCCAGCAGTTTATATACAGGGACTGAAGCTTTCTTT. The chain couples TRBV12-3 or TRBV12-4 to TRBJ1-1, with D possibly matching TRBD1 (6 bases). Between the trimmed V and J ends, which lost 2 bases and 5 bases, there was a span of 9 bases. The CDR3 sequence is 13 residues long.

The chain is built from TRBV3-1 (or the pseudogene TRBV3-2) and TRBJ1-2, with 7 bases that match TRBD1. The J segment lost 4 bases and the V segment lost 4 bases, leaving 12 bases of the junction unmatched. Germline V lookup: CDR1 LGHDT, CDR2 YNNKEL (reference sequence). CDR3 length equals 16 residues. As DNA, the CDR3 is TGTGCCAGCAGCCCCCGGGACAGAATTGTTAGCTATGGCTACACCTTC. It translates to CASSPRDRIVSYGYTF.

The chain recombines TRBV5-4 with TRBJ2-5; 8 bases match TRBD2. The germline gives CDR1 SGHNT, CDR2 YYREEE (reference sequence). CDR3 length: 15 amino acids. The V gene end was trimmed by 0 bases and the J gene end by 5 bases; junction bases not matched to a gene: 6. CDR3 DNA: TGTGCCAGCAGCTTGGCGTTAGCGGGGACGGAGACCCAGTACTTC. Translated: CASSLALAGTETQYF.

The CDR3 reads CASSLVSLNTGELFF. The CDR3 DNA is TGCGCCAGCAGCTTGGTTTCCTTGAACACCGGGGAGCTGTTTTTT. The chain links TRBV5-1 to TRBJ2-2; no reliable D call. The CDR3 runs to 15 residues. V shed 0 bases and J shed 1 base, with 7 bases lying between them. Germline CDR1 reads SGHRS; CDR2 reads YFSETQ.

This clone was seen only once. The chain joins TRBV6-5 to TRBJ1-3; D unclear. V was shortened by 8 bases and J by 4 bases, with 9 bases between the two germline ends. Germline V CDR1 and CDR2: MNHEY, SVGAGI. There are 12 residues in the CDR3. The CDR3 here is CASLSPGNTIYF. CDR3 nucleotide sequence: TGTGCCAGCTTGTCTCCCGGAAACACCATATATTTT.

The chain joins TRBV18 to TRBJ2-3, with no clear D. With 3 bases removed from V and 2 bases from J, the gap between germline ends came to 9 bases. The CDR3 is 14 residues long. Germline V CDR1 and CDR2: KGHSH, LQKENI. CDR3 region: CASSPGVNTDTQYF. The CDR3 DNA sequence: TGTGCCAGCTCACCCGGAGTGAACACAGATACGCAGTATTTT.

This rearrangement joins TRBV27 to TRBJ1-6; D gene unclear. V was cut by 3 bases and J by 9 bases, with 9 bases left in between. Germline V gene data show CDR1 as MNHEY and CDR2 as SMNVEV (reference sequence). The CDR3 totals 13 residues. The CDR3: CASSFTVGSPLHF. In DNA, the CDR3 is TGTGCCAGCAGTTTCACGGTTGGTTCACCCCTCCACTTT.

The chain uses TRBV6-2 or TRBV6-3 and TRBJ1-2; D may be TRBD1 (5 bases). V lost 6 bases and J lost 11, with 16 bases in between. CDR1 is MNHEY, CDR2 SVGEGT, per germline. The CDR3 totals 12 residues. The DNA for the CDR3 is TGTGCCAGCAGCGACGTGATTCAGGGTTACACCTTC. Its protein is CASSDVIQGYTF.

This chain links TRBV4-1 with TRBJ1-5, with unresolved D. Germline CDR1 MGHRA, CDR2 YSYEKL. This CDR3 has 15 amino acids. The V end was cut by 2 bases, the J end by 1 base, with 9 bases between. The CDR3 here is CASSQRYMSNQPQHF. CDR3 sequence (DNA): TGCGCCAGCAGCCAACGTTACATGAGCAATCAGCCCCAGCATTTT.